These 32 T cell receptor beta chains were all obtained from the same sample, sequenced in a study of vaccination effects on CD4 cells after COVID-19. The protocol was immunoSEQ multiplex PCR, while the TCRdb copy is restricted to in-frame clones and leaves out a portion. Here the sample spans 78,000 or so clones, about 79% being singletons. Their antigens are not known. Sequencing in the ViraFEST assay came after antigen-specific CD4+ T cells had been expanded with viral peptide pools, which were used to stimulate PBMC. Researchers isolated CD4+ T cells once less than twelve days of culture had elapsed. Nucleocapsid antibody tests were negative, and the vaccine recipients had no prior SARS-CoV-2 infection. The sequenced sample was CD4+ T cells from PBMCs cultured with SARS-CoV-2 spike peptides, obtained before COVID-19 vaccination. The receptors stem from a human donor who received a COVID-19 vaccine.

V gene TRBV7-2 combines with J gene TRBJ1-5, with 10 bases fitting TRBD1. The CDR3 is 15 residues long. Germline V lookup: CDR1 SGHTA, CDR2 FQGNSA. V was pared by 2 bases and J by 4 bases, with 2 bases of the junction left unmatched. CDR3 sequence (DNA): TGTGCCAGCAGCTTACCGGGACAGGGGAATCAGCCCCAGCATTTT. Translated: CASSLPGQGNQPQHF.

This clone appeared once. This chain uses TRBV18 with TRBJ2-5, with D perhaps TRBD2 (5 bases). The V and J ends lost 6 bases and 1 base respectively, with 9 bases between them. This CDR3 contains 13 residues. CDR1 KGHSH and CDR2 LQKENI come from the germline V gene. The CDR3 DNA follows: TGTGCCAGCTCTCGCGGGTCCCAAGAGACCCAGTACTTC. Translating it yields CASSRGSQETQYF.

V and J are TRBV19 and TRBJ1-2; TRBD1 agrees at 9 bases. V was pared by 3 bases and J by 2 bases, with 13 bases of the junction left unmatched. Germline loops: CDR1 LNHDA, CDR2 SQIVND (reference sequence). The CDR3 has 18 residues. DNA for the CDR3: TGTGCCAGTAGTATGCAGCCGGGACAGGGAGGCTACAACTATGGCTACACCTTC. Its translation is CASSMQPGQGGYNYGYTF.

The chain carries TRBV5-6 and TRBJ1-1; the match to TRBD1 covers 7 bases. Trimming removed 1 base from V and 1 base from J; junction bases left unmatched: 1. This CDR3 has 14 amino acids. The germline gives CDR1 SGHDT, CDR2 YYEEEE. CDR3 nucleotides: TGTGCCAGCAGCTTGTGGGACAGGAACACTGAAGCTTTCTTT. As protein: CASSLWDRNTEAFF.

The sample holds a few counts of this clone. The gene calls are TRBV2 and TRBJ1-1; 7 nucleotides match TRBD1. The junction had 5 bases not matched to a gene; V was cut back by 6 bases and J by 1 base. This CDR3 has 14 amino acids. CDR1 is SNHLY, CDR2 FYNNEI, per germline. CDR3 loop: CASSRQGANTEAFF. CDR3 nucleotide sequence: TGTGCCAGCAGCAGACAGGGCGCGAACACTGAAGCTTTCTTT.

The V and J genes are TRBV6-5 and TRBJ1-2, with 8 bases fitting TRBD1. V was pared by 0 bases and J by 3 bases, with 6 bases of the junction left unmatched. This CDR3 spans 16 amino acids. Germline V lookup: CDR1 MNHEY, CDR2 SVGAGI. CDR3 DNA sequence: TGTGCCAGCAGTTACTCTCTCGGCAGGGGGCACTATGGCTACACCTTC. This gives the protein CASSYSLGRGHYGYTF.

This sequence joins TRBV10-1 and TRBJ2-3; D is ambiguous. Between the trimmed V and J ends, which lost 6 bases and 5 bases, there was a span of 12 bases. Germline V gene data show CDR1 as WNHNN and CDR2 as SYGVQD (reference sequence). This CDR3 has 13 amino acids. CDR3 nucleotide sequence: TGCGCCAGCAGCCCCAACATTGGAGATACGCAGTATTTT. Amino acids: CASSPNIGDTQYF.

CDR3 loop: CASSIEGGNTEAFF. DNA of the CDR3: TGTGCCAGTAGTATAGAGGGGGGTAACACTGAAGCTTTCTTT. This chain uses TRBV19 with TRBJ1-1, with D possibly matching TRBD1 (5 bases). The CDR3 contains 14 residues. V was pared by 0 bases and J by 2 bases, with 7 bases between. The germline V gene has CDR1 LNHDA and CDR2 SQIVND (reference sequence). Supplemented by reference TRBV19 and TRBJ1-1, the full variable domain reads DGGITQSPKYLFRKEGQNVTLSCEQNLNHDAMYWYRQDPGQGLRLIYYSQIVNDFQKGDIAEGYSVSREKKESFPLTVTSAQKNPTAFYLCASSIEGGNTEAFFGQGTRLTVV.

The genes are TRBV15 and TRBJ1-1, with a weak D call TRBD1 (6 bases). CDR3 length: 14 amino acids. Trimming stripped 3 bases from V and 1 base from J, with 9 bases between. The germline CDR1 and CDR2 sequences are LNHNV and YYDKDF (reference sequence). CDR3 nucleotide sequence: TGTGCCACCAGCAGGAGGACAGCGAACACTGAAGCTTTCTTT. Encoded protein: CATSRRTANTEAFF.

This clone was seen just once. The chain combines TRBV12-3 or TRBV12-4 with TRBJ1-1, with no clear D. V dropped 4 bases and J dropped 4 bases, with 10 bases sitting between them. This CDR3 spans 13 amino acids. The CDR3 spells CASSSRAGTEAFF. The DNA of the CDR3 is TGTGCCAGCAGTTCTAGGGCGGGCACTGAAGCTTTCTTT.

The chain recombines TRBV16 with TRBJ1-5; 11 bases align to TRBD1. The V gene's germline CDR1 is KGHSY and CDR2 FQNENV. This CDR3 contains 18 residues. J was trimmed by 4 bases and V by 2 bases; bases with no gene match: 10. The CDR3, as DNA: TGTGCCAGCAGCCAAGGGACAGGGGGTCTATGGTCAAATCAGCCCCAGCATTTT. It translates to CASSQGTGGLWSNQPQHF.

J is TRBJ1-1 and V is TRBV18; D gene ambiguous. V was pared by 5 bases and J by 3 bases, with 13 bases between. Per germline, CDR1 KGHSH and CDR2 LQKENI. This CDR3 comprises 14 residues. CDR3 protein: CASSSIPGDTEAFF. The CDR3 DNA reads TGTGCCAGCTCATCGATCCCCGGGGACACTGAAGCTTTCTTT.

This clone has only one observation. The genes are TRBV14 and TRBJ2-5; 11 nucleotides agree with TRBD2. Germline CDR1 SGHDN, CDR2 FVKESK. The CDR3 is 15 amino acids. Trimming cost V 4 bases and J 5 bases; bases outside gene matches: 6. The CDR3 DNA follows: TGTGCCAGCAGCCCCCGGACTAGCGGGTGGGAGACCCAGTACTTC. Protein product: CASSPRTSGWETQYF.

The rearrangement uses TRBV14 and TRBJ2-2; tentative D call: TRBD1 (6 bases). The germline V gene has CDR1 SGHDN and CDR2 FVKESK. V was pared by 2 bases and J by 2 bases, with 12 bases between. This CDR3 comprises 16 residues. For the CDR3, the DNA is TGTGCCAGCAGCCAATATAAGGGGACAAACACCGGGGAGCTGTTTTTT. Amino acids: CASSQYKGTNTGELFF.

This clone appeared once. DNA of the CDR3: TGCGCCAGCAGTAAGGAACCGGGACCGTACGAGCAGTACGTC. Its translation is CASSKEPGPYEQYV. The V and J genes are TRBV5-1 and TRBJ2-7; D may match TRBD1 or TRBD2 (5 bases each). The germline CDR1 and CDR2 sequences are SGHRS and YFSETQ. V was clipped by 5 bases and J by 4 bases, with 16 bases between them. The CDR3 has 14 amino acids.

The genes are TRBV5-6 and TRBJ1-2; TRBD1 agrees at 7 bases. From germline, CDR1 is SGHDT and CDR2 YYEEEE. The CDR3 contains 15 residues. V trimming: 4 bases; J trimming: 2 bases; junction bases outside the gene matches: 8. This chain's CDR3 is CASSPLGGGNYGYTF. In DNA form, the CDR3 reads TGTGCCAGCAGCCCCCTCGGAGGGGGCAACTATGGCTACACCTTC.

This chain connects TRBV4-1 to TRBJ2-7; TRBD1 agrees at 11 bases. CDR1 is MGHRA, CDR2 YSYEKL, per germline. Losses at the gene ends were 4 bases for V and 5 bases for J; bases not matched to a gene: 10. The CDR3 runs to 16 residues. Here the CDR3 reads CASSRGRTGGIDEQYV. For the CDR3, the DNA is TGCGCCAGCAGCCGCGGGCGGACAGGGGGCATCGACGAGCAGTACGTC.

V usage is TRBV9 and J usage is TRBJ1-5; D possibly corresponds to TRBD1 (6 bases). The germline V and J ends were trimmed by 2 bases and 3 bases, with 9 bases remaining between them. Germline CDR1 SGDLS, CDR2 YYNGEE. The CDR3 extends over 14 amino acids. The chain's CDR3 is CASSVGHINQPQHF. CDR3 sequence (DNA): TGTGCCAGCAGCGTGGGACACATCAATCAGCCCCAGCATTTT.

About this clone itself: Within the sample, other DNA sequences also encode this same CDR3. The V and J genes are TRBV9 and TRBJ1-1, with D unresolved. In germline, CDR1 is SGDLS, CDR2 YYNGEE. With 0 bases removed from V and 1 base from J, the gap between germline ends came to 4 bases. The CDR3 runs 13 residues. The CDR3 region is CASSVDRNTEAFF. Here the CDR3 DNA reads TGTGCCAGCAGCGTAGACAGGAACACTGAAGCTTTCTTT.

The CDR3 reads CASSRTGTSYEQYV. The DNA for the CDR3 is TGTGCCAGCAGTCGGACGGGAACCTCCTACGAGCAGTACGTC. The chain is built from TRBV6-5 and TRBJ2-7; D may be TRBD2 (5 bases). Trimming cost V 5 bases and J 0 bases, with 11 bases left between them. The CDR3 is 14 amino acids. Germline V gene data show CDR1 as MNHEY and CDR2 as SVGAGI.

CDR3 loop: CASFTTGSGYEQFF. Written as DNA, the CDR3 is TGTGCCAGCTTCACAACAGGGAGTGGGTATGAGCAGTTCTTC. The chain employs TRBV18 and TRBJ2-1, with D possibly matching TRBD1 (6 bases). V shed 7 bases and J shed 8 bases, with 18 bases lying between them. CDR1 and CDR2 (germline): KGHSH, LQKENI. This CDR3 is built from 14 residues.

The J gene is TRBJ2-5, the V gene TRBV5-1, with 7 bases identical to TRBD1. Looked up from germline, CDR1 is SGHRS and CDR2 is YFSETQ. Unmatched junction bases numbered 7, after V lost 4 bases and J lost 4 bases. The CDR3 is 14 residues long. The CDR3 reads CASSDPGQLETQYF. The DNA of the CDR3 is TGCGCCAGCAGCGACCCGGGACAGTTAGAGACCCAGTACTTC.

CDR3: CASSLWVETQYF. The CDR3 nucleotides read TGTGCCAGCAGCTTGTGGGTAGAGACCCAGTACTTC. The chain combines TRBV5-8 with TRBJ2-5; D gene ambiguous. The germline V gene has CDR1 SGHTS and CDR2 YDEGEE. V gave up 1 base and J gave up 4 bases, with 5 bases separating them. There are 12 residues in the CDR3. Full variable domain (missing parts from reference TRBV5-8 and TRBJ2-5): EAGVTQSPTHLIKTRGQQATLRCSPISGHTSVYWYQQALGLGLQFLLWYDEGEERNRGNFPPRFSGRQFPNYSSELNVNALELEDSALYLCASSLWVETQYFGPGTRLLVL.

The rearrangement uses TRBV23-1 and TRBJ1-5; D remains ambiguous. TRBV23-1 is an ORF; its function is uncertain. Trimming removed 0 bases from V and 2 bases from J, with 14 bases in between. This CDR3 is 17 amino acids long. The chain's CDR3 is CASSQSTQGFGNQPQHF. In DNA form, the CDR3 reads TGCGCCAGCAGTCAATCTACCCAAGGGTTCGGCAATCAGCCCCAGCATTTT.

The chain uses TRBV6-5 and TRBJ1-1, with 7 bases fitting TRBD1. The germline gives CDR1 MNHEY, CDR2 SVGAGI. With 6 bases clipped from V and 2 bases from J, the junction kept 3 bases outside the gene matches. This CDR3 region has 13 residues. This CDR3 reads CASRGTANTEAFF. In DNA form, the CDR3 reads TGTGCCAGCAGGGGGACAGCTAACACTGAAGCTTTCTTT.

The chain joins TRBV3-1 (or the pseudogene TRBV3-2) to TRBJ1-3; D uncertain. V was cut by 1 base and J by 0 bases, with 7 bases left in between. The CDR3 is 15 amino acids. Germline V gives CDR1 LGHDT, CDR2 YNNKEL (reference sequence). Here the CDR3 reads CASSQVWDSGNTIYF. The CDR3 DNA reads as TGTGCCAGCAGCCAAGTTTGGGACTCTGGAAACACCATATATTTT.

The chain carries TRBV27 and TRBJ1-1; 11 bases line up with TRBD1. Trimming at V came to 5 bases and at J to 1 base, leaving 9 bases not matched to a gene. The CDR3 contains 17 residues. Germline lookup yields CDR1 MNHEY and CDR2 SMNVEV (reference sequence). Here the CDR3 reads CASSTQDRGLGNTEAFF. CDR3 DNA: TGTGCCAGCAGTACCCAGGACAGGGGGCTAGGGAACACTGAAGCTTTCTTT.

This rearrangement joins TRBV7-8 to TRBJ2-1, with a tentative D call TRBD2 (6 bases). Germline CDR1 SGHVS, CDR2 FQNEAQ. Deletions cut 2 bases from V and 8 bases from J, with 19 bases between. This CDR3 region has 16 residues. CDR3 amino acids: CASSLFGASPGDEQFF. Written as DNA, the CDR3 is TGTGCCAGCAGCTTATTTGGGGCCAGCCCGGGGGATGAGCAGTTCTTC.

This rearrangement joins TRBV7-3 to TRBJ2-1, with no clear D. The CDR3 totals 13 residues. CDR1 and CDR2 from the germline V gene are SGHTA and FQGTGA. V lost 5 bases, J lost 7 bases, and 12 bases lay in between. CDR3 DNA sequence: TGTGCCAGCAGCCGTTACGGCGGAAATGAGCAGTTCTTC. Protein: CASSRYGGNEQFF.

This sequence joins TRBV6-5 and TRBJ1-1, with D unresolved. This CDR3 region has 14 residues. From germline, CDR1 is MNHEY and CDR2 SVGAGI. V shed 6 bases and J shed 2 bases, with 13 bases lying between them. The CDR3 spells CASRKESGNTEAFF. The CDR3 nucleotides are TGTGCCAGCAGGAAAGAATCCGGTAACACTGAAGCTTTCTTT.

In DNA, the CDR3 is TGCGCCAGCAGCGCCTCATACAGGGGGCGGAACACTGAAGCTTTCTTT. This codes for CASSASYRGRNTEAFF. V is TRBV5-1 and J is TRBJ1-1; 9 bases align to TRBD1. Germline V gene data show CDR1 as SGHRS and CDR2 as YFSETQ. The CDR3 covers 16 residues. Unmatched junction bases numbered 8, after V lost 4 bases and J lost 1 base.

CDR3 region: CASSQQTMEYAEAFF. Written as DNA, the CDR3 is TGTGCCAGCAGCCAACAGACGATGGAGTACGCTGAAGCTTTCTTT. The chain joins TRBV4-2 to TRBJ1-1; D not certain. Trimming left V 2 bases short and J 6 bases short, with 16 bases between. Germline lookup yields CDR1 LGHNA and CDR2 YNFKEQ. The CDR3 runs to 15 residues.